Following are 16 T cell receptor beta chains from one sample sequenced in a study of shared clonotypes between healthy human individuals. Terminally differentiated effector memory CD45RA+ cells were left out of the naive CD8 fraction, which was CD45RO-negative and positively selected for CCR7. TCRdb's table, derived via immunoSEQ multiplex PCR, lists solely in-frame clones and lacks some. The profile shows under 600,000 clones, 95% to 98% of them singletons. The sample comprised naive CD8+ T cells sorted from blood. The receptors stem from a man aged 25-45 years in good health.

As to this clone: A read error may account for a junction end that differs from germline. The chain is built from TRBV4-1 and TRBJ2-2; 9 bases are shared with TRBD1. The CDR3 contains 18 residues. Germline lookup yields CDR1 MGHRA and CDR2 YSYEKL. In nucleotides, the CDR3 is TGCGCCAGCAGCCAAGATAGGGACAGGGCCACGAATACCGGGGAGCTGTTTTTT. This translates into CASSQDRDRATNTGELFF.

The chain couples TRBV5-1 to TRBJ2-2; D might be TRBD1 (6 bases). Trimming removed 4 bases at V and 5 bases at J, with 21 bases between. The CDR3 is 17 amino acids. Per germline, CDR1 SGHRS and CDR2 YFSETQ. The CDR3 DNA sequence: TGCGCCAGCAGCCCTTACTCCCCGGGACAAGGGACCGGGGAGCTGTTTTTT. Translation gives CASSPYSPGQGTGELFF.

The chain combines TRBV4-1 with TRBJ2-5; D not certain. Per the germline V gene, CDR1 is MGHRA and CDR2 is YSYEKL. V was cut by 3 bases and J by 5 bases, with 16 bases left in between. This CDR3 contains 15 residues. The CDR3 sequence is CASSHAGLNKETQYF. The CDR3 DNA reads TGCGCCAGCAGCCACGCCGGGCTCAACAAGGAGACCCAGTACTTC.

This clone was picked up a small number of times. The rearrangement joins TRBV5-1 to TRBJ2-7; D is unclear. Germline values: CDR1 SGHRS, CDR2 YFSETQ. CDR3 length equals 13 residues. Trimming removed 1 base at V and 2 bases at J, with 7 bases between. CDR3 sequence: CASSLTPTYEQYF. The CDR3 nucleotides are TGCGCCAGCAGCTTGACACCCACCTACGAGCAGTACTTC.

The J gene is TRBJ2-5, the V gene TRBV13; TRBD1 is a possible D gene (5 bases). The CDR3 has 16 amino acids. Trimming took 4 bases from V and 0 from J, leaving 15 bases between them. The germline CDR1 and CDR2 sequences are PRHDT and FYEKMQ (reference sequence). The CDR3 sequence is CASSSTDQTDQETQYF. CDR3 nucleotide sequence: TGTGCCAGCAGCTCGACAGACCAGACAGACCAAGAGACCCAGTACTTC.

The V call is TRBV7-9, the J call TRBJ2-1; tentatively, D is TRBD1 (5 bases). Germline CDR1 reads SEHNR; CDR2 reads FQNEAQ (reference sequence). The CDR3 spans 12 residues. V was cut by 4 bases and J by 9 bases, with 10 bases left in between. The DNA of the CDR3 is TGTGCCAGCAGCTCAAACCAGGGTGAGCAGTTCTTC. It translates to CASSSNQGEQFF.

The CDR3 region has the DNA TGTGCCAGCAGTCTCAATCCAGCGGGACTCTCCTACAATGAGCAGTTCTTC. Translation gives CASSLNPAGLSYNEQFF. The rearrangement links TRBV27 to TRBJ2-1; 7 nucleotides agree with TRBD2. V lost 5 bases and J lost 0; bases outside the gene matches: 10. The germline V gene has CDR1 MNHEY and CDR2 SMNVEV (reference sequence). This CDR3 contains 17 residues.

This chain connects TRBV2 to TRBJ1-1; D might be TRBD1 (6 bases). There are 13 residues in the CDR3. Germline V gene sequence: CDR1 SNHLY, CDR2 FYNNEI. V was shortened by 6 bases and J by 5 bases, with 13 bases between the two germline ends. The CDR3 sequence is CASSYRVGTEAFF. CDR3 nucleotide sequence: TGTGCCAGCAGCTACAGGGTTGGGACTGAAGCTTTCTTT.

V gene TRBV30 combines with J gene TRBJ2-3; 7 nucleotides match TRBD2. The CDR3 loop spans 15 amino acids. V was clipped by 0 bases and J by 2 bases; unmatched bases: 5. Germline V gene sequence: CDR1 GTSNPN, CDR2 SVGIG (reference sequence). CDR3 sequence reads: CAWSVWGLNTDTQYF. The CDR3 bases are TGTGCCTGGAGTGTATGGGGACTAAACACAGATACGCAGTATTTT.

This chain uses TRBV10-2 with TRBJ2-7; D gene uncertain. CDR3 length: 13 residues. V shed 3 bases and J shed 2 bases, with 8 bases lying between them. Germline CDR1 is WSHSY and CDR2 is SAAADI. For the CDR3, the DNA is TGCGCCAGCAGTGAAACTCAAACCTACGAGCAGTACTTC. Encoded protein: CASSETQTYEQYF.

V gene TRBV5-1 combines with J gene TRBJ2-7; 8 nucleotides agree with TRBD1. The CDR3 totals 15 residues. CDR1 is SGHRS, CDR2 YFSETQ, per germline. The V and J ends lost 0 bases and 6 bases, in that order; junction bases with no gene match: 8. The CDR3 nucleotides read TGCGCCAGCAGCTTGGCCAGGGACAGGACAGGCGAGCAGTACTTC. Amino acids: CASSLARDRTGEQYF.

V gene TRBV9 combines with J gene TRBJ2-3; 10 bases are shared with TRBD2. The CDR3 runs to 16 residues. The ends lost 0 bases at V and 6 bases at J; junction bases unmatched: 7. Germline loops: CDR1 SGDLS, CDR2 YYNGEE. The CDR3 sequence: CASSVEASGGRDTQYF. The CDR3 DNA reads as TGTGCCAGCAGCGTAGAGGCTAGCGGGGGTCGGGATACGCAGTATTTT.

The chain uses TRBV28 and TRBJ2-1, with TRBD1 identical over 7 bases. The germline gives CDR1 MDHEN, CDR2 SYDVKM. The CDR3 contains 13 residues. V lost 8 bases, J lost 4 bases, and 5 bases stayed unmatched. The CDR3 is CASRQGSYNEQFF. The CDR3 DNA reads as TGTGCCAGCCGACAGGGCAGTTACAATGAGCAGTTCTTC.

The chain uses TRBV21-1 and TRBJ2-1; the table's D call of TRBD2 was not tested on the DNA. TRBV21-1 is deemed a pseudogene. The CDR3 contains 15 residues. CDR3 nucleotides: TGTGCCAGCAGCAGGGCTAGCGGGGCCTACAATGAGCAGTTCTTC. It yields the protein CASSRASGAYNEQFF.

For the CDR3, the DNA is TGTGCCAGCAGCTTAGATCGGGGGACAGGGGTCTCGGATACGCAGTATTTT. Protein sequence: CASSLDRGTGVSDTQYF. The chain uses TRBV11-2 and TRBJ2-3; 10 bases are shared with TRBD1. J was trimmed by 6 bases and V by 0 bases; bases with no gene match: 9. CDR3 size: 17 residues. The V gene's germline CDR1 is SGHAT and CDR2 FQNNGV. The full variable domain, completed using reference TRBV11-2 and TRBJ2-3, is EAGVAQSPRYKIIEKRQSVAFWCNPISGHATLYWYQQILGQGPKLLIQFQNNGVVDDSQLPKDRFSAERLKGVDSTLKIQPAKLEDSAVYLCASSLDRGTGVSDTQYFGPGTRLTVL.

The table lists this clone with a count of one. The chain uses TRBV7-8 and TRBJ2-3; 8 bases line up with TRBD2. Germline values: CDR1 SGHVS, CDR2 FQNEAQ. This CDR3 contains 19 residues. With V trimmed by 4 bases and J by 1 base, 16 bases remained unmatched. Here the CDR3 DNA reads TGTGCCAGCAGCTCCCACCGTATAAAACCGACTAGCGGCACAGATACGCAGTATTTT. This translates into CASSSHRIKPTSGTDTQYF. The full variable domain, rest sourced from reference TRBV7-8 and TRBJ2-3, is GAGVSQSPRYKVAKRGQDVALRCDPISGHVSLFWYQQALGQGPEFLTYFQNEAQLDKSGLPSDRFFAERPEGSVSTLKIQRTQQEDSAVYLCASSSHRIKPTSGTDTQYFGPGTRLTVL.